A selection of T cell receptor beta chains follows, all from one sample in a study of cytomegalovirus exposure and HLA in healthy donors. The data were produced by immunoSEQ multiplex PCR, yet TCRdb's version contains in-frame clones alone and is incomplete. In the table there are about 90,000 clones, around 90% of which are singletons. Sequenced: PBMCs. The receptors here all came from a young man in good health and CMV-seronegative. Each CDR3 is given with its conserved first and last residue. Fields, in order: V gene, D gene, clone size, J gene, CDR3 DNA, CDR3 protein. A D gene is named only where the DNA matches it firmly. Size is omitted from some rows. Given values are once, few, many or a class for expanded clones.

TRBV4-1,NA,NA,TRBJ1-1,TGCGCCAGCAGCCAAGATCAGGAGGTGACTGAAGCTTTCTTT,CASSQDQEVTEAFF
TRBV28,TRBD2,NA,TRBJ2-1,TGTGCCAGCAGTTTTAACCCCAACCCCGGCTCCCTCTTAAACGGGAGGATCAATGAGCAGTTCTTC,CASSFNPNPGSLLNGRINEQFF
TRBV29-1,NA,NA,TRBJ2-5,TGCAGCGTTGAACGGGAACAAGAGACCCAGTACTTC,CSVEREQETQYF
TRBV7-4,NA,NA,TRBJ1-5,TGTGCCAGCAGCTTAGCCCCCGGGAGCCTCAATCAGCCCCAGCATTTT,CASSLAPGSLNQPQHF
TRBV7-2,TRBD2,NA,TRBJ2-7,TGTGCCAGCAGCCCCACCCGACTAGCGGACTACGAGCAGTACTTC,CASSPTRLADYEQYF
TRBV11-2,TRBD1,NA,TRBJ1-1,TGTGCCAGCAGCTTAATTAAGGGGGCCGAAGCTTTCTTT,CASSLIKGAEAFF
TRBV5-1,TRBD1,NA,TRBJ2-5,TGCGCCAGCAGTCCGGACAGGGGGCAAGAGACCCAGTACTTC,CASSPDRGQETQYF
TRBV28,NA,NA,TRBJ2-1,TGTGCCAGCAGTCAGGGGGGTGGGGCTGAGCAGTTCTTC,CASSQGGGAEQFF
TRBV7-8,TRBD2,NA,TRBJ2-3,TGTGCCAGCAGTTTAGGACGTATAGCGGGAGGCTCCGATACGCAGTATTTT,CASSLGRIAGGSDTQYF
TRBV29-1,TRBD2,NA,TRBJ2-1,TGCAGCGTTGATACTCCTGTTCCCAAGGGACTAGCGGGCCTCTACAATGAGCAGTTCTTC,CSVDTPVPKGLAGLYNEQFF
TRBV25-1,NA,few,TRBJ2-7,TGTGCCAGCAGTACCGATCCGGGGGTCTACGAGCAGTACTTC,CASSTDPGVYEQYF
TRBV6-5,TRBD1,NA,TRBJ2-5,TGTGCCAGCAGGGACAGGGTCCGAGAGACCCAGTACTTC,CASRDRVRETQYF
TRBV18,NA,NA,TRBJ2-3,TGTGCCAGCTCACGGGCAGCAGCAGATACGCAGTATTTT,CASSRAAADTQYF
TRBV27,NA,NA,TRBJ1-3,TGTGCCAGCAGTTTATCGAAGCAGGGGGGAAACACCATATATTTT,CASSLSKQGGNTIYF
TRBV11-1,NA,NA,TRBJ1-2,TGTGCCAGCAGCTTAGCTGGGACTCCGAAGACGGACTATCGAGGCTACACCTTC,CASSLAGTPKTDYRGYTF
TRBV2,TRBD1,NA,TRBJ2-7,TGTGCCAGCAGTGCACAGGGGCCCTCCTACGAGCAGTACTTC,CASSAQGPSYEQYF
TRBV5-5,NA,NA,TRBJ1-1,TGTGCCAGCAGTCTGACAGGATCGAACACTGAAGCTTTCTTT,CASSLTGSNTEAFF
TRBV4-3,TRBD1,few,TRBJ1-2,TGCGCCAGCAGCCCTGATAGCCATATGGGACAGCCCTATGGCTACACCTTC,CASSPDSHMGQPYGYTF
TRBV19,TRBD1,few,TRBJ1-2,TGTGCCAGTAGTCCCCCGGGACAGGGCCTCTATGGCTACACCTTC,CASSPPGQGLYGYTF
TRBV6-1,NA,NA,TRBJ1-6,TGTGCCAGCAGTCCTAGACCCCTCTATAATTCACCCCTCCACTTT,CASSPRPLYNSPLHF
TRBV5-1,NA,NA,TRBJ2-7,TGCGCCAGCAGCTTGGTGGCGGGTTCGAGGGAGCAGTACTTC,CASSLVAGSREQYF
TRBV30,NA,NA,TRBJ1-5,TGTGCCTGGAGTGTACAGTTTAGGGGAGGCCGGCAGCCCCAGCATTTT,CAWSVQFRGGRQPQHF
TRBV4-3,TRBD2,NA,TRBJ2-7,TGCGCCAGCAGCCGAAACTGGGCGCTAGCGGGAGGATACGAGCAGTACTTC,CASSRNWALAGGYEQYF
TRBV7-6,TRBD2,once,TRBJ2-7,TGTGCCAGCAGCTTGGGGGCCCTAGCGGGCGCCTACGAGCAGTACTTC,CASSLGALAGAYEQYF
TRBV7-8,NA,NA,TRBJ1-1,TGTGCCAGCAGCTCGAGACAGGTTCGTCTCAGTGAAGCTTTCTTT,CASSSRQVRLSEAFF
TRBV5-1,TRBD1,NA,TRBJ1-4,TGCGCCAGCAGCGTGGACAGGGGGCAGGAAAAACTGTTTTTT,CASSVDRGQEKLFF
TRBV12-5,NA,NA,TRBJ1-1,TGTGCTAGTGGCCAGAACACTGAAGCTTTCTTT,CASGQNTEAFF
TRBV5-1,TRBD1,NA,TRBJ1-3,TGCGCCAGCAGCTTGGGGCAGGGGACAGCTGGAAACACCATATATTTT,CASSLGQGTAGNTIYF
TRBV7-9,NA,NA,TRBJ1-1,TGTGCCAGCAGCTTAGAGGGGGTAAACCGTGAAGCTTTCTTT,CASSLEGVNREAFF
TRBV7-8,NA,NA,TRBJ2-1,TGTGCCAGCAGCTTTGGCGGTATGGCAATAAATGAGCAGTTCTTC,CASSFGGMAINEQFF
TRBV28,TRBD2,NA,TRBJ2-7,TGTGCCAGCAGTCTCCCTCCAAGGCTAGCGGGAGGGCCAGCTCAGTACTTC,CASSLPPRLAGGPAQYF
TRBV5-6,NA,NA,TRBJ1-1,TGTGCCAGCAGCTTAGGTTCCGGGGCTGAAGCTTTCTTT,CASSLGSGAEAFF
TRBV7-2,TRBD2,NA,TRBJ2-7,TGTGCCAGCAGCTTAAGCCGCCCGGGACTAGCGGGAGCACGACCGTACTTC,CASSLSRPGLAGARPYF
TRBV7-2,NA,once,TRBJ1-2,TGTGCCAGCAGCTTTGCCGCGTTCGGACAGAGTAACTATGGCTACACCTTC,CASSFAAFGQSNYGYTF
TRBV5-1,TRBD2,NA,TRBJ2-1,TGCGCCAGCAGCTTACGTGTAGCGGGGGACAATGAGCAGTTCTTC,CASSLRVAGDNEQFF
TRBV4-1,TRBD1,NA,TRBJ2-7,TGCGCCAGCAGCCGGGGACAGAACTACGAGCAGTACTTC,CASSRGQNYEQYF
TRBV5-1,TRBD2,NA,TRBJ2-7,TGCGCCAGCAGCCTAAGCGGGAGGGCCGTCGAGCAGTACTTC,CASSLSGRAVEQYF
TRBV20-1,NA,NA,TRBJ1-2,TGCAGTGCTAGAGGACAGGATGGCTACACCTTC,CSARGQDGYTF
TRBV10-3,NA,NA,TRBJ1-1,TGTGCCATCAGTGAGTCGATGGAGGACACTGAAGCTTTCTTT,CAISESMEDTEAFF
TRBV9,NA,NA,TRBJ2-7,TGTGCCAGCAGCTCTAGCTCCTACGAGCAGTACTTC,CASSSSSYEQYF
TRBV6-4,NA,NA,TRBJ2-7,TGTGCCAGCAGTCAAGAGGGTGGTTCCTACGAGCAGTACTTC,CASSQEGGSYEQYF
TRBV5-4,TRBD2,NA,TRBJ2-7,TGTGCCAGCAGTCTGGCCATACTAGCGGGAATCGAGCAGTACTTC,CASSLAILAGIEQYF
TRBV5-1,NA,NA,TRBJ2-5,TGCGCCAGCAGCTTGAATCCCGGAGGGGTGGAGACCCAGTACTTC,CASSLNPGGVETQYF
TRBV6-5,TRBD1,NA,TRBJ1-2,TGTGCCAGCAGTTTTACCAGGGGGCTGGGGGGCTACACCTTC,CASSFTRGLGGYTF
TRBV9,NA,NA,TRBJ2-1,TGTGCCAGCAGCACCGACGGGTCCTCCTACAATGAGCAGTTCTTC,CASSTDGSSYNEQFF
TRBV13,TRBD2,NA,TRBJ2-1,TGTGCCAGCAGCTTAGGCCTAGGACTAGCGGACTACAATGAGCAGTTCTTC,CASSLGLGLADYNEQFF
TRBV30,TRBD1,NA,TRBJ1-6,TGTGCCTGGGTGGACAGGGTTGATTCACCCCTCCACTTT,CAWVDRVDSPLHF
TRBV18,TRBD2,NA,TRBJ2-3,TGTGCCAGCTCCCCACGGGGGACTAGCGGCACAGATACGCAGTATTTT,CASSPRGTSGTDTQYF
TRBV30,NA,once,TRBJ2-3,TGTGCCTGGAGTGTAAGAGTAGCAGATACGCAGTATTTT,CAWSVRVADTQYF
TRBV6-6,NA,NA,TRBJ1-5,TGTGCCAGCAGCTACGCACAGGGAAACAATCAGCCCCAGCATTTT,CASSYAQGNNQPQHF
TRBV28,NA,NA,TRBJ1-2,TGTGCCAGCAGTCTCGCAGGGCCAAGTGGCTACACCTTC,CASSLAGPSGYTF
TRBV7-2,TRBD2,NA,TRBJ2-1,TGTGCCAGCAGCTTAGTGTCTAGCGGATCTTACAATGAGCAGTTCTTC,CASSLVSSGSYNEQFF
TRBV25-1,NA,NA,TRBJ2-3,TGTGCCAGCAGTGCCCCGACTAGGCCTAGCACAGATACGCAGTATTTT,CASSAPTRPSTDTQYF
TRBV29-1,TRBD1,NA,TRBJ2-5,TGCAGCGTTGAAAGACAGGGGGCGGGAGAGCAGTACTTC,CSVERQGAGEQYF
TRBV15,NA,NA,TRBJ1-6,TGTGCCACCAGCAGAGGAGGGGGTTCACCCCTCCACTTT,CATSRGGGSPLHF